This section outlines one T cell receptor beta chain sequence together with its context. Its cognate antigen has yet to be identified. Per-nucleotide qualities are absent, and no much larger clonotype sits a single base away. The data were obtained in a study of neoadjuvant anti-PD-1 for oral cavity cancer (dated by TCRdb to about 2021). In terms of the full investigation: Before curative-intent surgical resection, most patients were given three to four biweekly doses of nivolumab at 3 mg/kg. Patients without progression received a fourth nivolumab dose around day 43 and underwent definitive surgical resection on days 50-56. Patients with complete response, partial response or stable disease by RECIST 1.1 were defined as responders, whereas patients with progression were defined as non-responders. The parent correlative cohort included roughly 12 patients, with an approximately 34% response rate. The study at large found these results: A higher pretreatment blood Treg/Th17 ratio correlated with both higher pretreatment blood TCRbeta clonality and lower post-treatment tumor TCRbeta clonality. After neoadjuvant nivolumab, significantly higher T cell clonality (Gini index) was found within PBMCs in non-responders than in responders. Only a few patients per response group were included in the TCR analyses, and larger cohorts for validation were called for by the authors.

What the time point label conveys for this sample: before neoadjuvant nivolumab. The patients had newly diagnosed stage II-IVA oral cavity squamous cell carcinoma and had not received any prior systemic or radiation treatment. The cohort was made up of patients with locally advanced, HPV-negative oral cavity squamous cell carcinoma. Peripheral blood mononuclear cells were analyzed directly and were not maintained or expanded in culture. The samples were drawn from a longitudinal correlative study tied to a single-arm phase II trial testing neoadjuvant nivolumab in oral cavity squamous cell carcinoma. Subject-matched pre- and post-treatment PBMCs and tumors from three responders and three non-responders were subjected to genomic DNA-based TCRbeta sequencing. Peripheral blood mononuclear cells were drawn once before nivolumab treatment and a second time after treatment, when surgery took place. The Maxwell RSC DNA from Cells kit was used to extract genomic DNA from PBMCs.

For deep sequencing, PBMC libraries mostly used roughly 470 ng of input genomic DNA, with six replicates for each sample. Following the manufacturer's instructions, the team built TCRbeta libraries using the immunoSEQ hsTCRbeta kit. The completed libraries were mixed into a single pool at 3 nM, then sequenced with an Illumina NovaSeq 6000 S4 flow cell. The authors' pipeline ran thus. The immunoSEQ Analyzer was used for raw data preprocessing and quality control. The analysis was limited to productive rearrangements, and each clonotype was defined by a unique CDR3 amino acid sequence. Repertoire clonality was estimated as the Gini-Simpson index, computed with the R package tcR. Student's t test was used to compare Gini indices, while Pearson correlation assessed associations with tumor size change. TCRdb's version of the immuneACCESS table is confined to in-frame rearrangements and falls short of the full clone set. An unresolved V gene accounts for under half of the shortfall where checked; the remainder is of unknown origin. Clone size and V and J calls were adopted from that table, with D and trimming inferred from the DNA. The sample table records 70,000 to 95,000 clones; under 85% of these occur just once. Around 3.1% of the sample lies in the top ten.

As encoded in the germline V gene, CDR1 is ENHRY while CDR2 is SYGVKD. V lost 5 bases and J lost 0 bases; the stretch between them is 5 bases long. The CDR3 starts with the cysteine, ends with the phenylalanine, and has 12 residues. The only DNA kept is the CDR3, 36 bases in frame from the first base. The sequence was obtained from a person between 40 and 85 years old with oral cavity squamous cell carcinoma. The V gene is TRBV10-3 and the J gene is TRBJ2-7; the D gene is unclear. The sample in question was PBMCs, obtained before nivolumab (anti-PD-1) treatment. Read as DNA, the sequence is TGTGCCATCAGTTCGGGCTCCTACGAGCAGTACTTC. This is translated as CAISSGSYEQYF.